A single T cell receptor (beta chain) is shown here with its context. Its antigen remains unidentified. Researchers divided each subset's genomic DNA evenly across several immunoSEQ plates. Data came from immunoSEQ multiplex PCR; TCRdb stores just in-frame clones and leaves some out. The table lists around 990,000 clones, roughly 80% of them singletons. This specimen comes from a study of shared clonotypes between healthy human individuals. Study observations and caveats: Genetic and exposure-history diversity was limited by the small donor number. What rarefaction showed was incomplete sorted-subset sequencing despite large depth.

It was into CD45RA+ naive and CD45RA-negative memory subsets that the CD4+ cells were split. The length of the CDR3 is 16 residues. V was pared by 4 bases and J by 9 bases, with 12 bases of the junction left unmatched. Germline values: CDR1 MDHEN, CDR2 SYDVKM. The sample consisted of memory CD4+ T cells from PBMCs. Subset specified: CD45RA-negative fraction. The V and J genes are TRBV28 and TRBJ2-1, with 10 bases matching TRBD2. The clonotype originates from a man between 18 and 29 years old in good health. Some clones in this sample may be carry-over from other donors' samples. The CDR3 reads CASSSPSGRAIPEQFF. In DNA, the CDR3 is TGTGCCAGCAGTTCCCCCAGCGGGAGGGCCATACCTGAGCAGTTCTTC.